This T cell receptor beta chain originates from a study of cytomegalovirus exposure and HLA in healthy donors. The study's findings and limits: Using the classifier, cytomegalovirus status was reportedly diagnosed with high specificity and sensitivity.

In regard to this clone: What it recognizes is unknown.

Primers for the PCR totalled 60 Vbeta and 13 Jbeta. As processed by the authors: An analysis that came later counted 73 million or so unique TCR beta chains, 10 million to 11 million shared. Libraries were prepared by immunoSEQ multiplex PCR; TCRdb keeps only in-frame clonotypes and omits some of them. From that table come the V and J calls and clone size; the DNA was used to work out D and trimming. The sample records 130,000 to 150,000 clones, over 70% being singletons. Germline V CDR1 and CDR2: SGHTA, FQGNSA. V lost 6 bases, J lost 12 bases, and 15 bases stayed unmatched. This CDR3 has 15 residues. Nominally healthy donors provided the samples, though records likely missed some immune exposures.

Sequencing input: PBMCs. The chain is built from TRBV7-2 and TRBJ2-1; 9 nucleotides align to TRBD1. The sequence came from a man aged 35-49 years in good health and CMV-seropositive. The chain's CDR3 is CASRFGITGGRGQFF. The DNA for the CDR3 is TGTGCCAGCAGGTTCGGCATAACAGGGGGCCGGGGGCAGTTCTTC. Full variable domain (rest looked up from reference TRBV7-2 and TRBJ2-1): GAGVSQSPSNKVTEKGKDVELRCDPISGHTALYWYRQSLGQGLEFLIYFQGNSAPDKSGLPSDRFSAERTGGSVSTLTIQRTQQEDSAVYLCASRFGITGGRGQFFGPGTRLTVL.